A single sample is the source of the 14 T cell receptor beta chains below, sequenced in a study of T cells after yellow fever vaccination. TCRdb reprocessed the 5' RACE reads with MiXCR, giving one entry per CDR3 protein. Among more than 350,000 distinct CDR3 sequences listed, roughly 10% were seen once. The source material was PBMCs, sampled on the day of the first yellow fever vaccination. These TCRs come from a man aged 18 to 35 who received the YFV17D yellow fever vaccine.

CDR3 loop: CASSRGNQNTGELFF. For the CDR3, the DNA is TGCGCCAGCAGTAGGGGGAACCAGAACACCGGGGAGCTGTTTTTT. The chain is built from TRBV5-1 and TRBJ2-2; TRBD1 is a possible D gene (6 bases). With 5 bases removed from V and 1 base from J, the gap between germline ends came to 12 bases. Germline CDR1 is SGHRS and CDR2 is YFSETQ. CDR3 length: 15 amino acids.

This clonotype occurred a few times. The chain links TRBV18 to TRBJ1-1, with D maybe TRBD1 (6 bases). The CDR3 has 14 amino acids. In germline, CDR1 is KGHSH, CDR2 LQKENI. Trimming took 6 bases from V and 0 from J, leaving 11 bases between them. The DNA of the CDR3 is TGTGCCAGCTCCGTTACAGGGTTGAACACTGAAGCTTTCTTT. Translating gives CASSVTGLNTEAFF. The whole variable domain, remainder taken from reference TRBV18 and TRBJ1-1, is NAGVMQNPRHLVRRRGQEARLRCSPMKGHSHVYWYRQLPEEGLKFMVYLQKENIIDESGMPKERFSAEFPKEGPSILRIQQVVRGDSAAYFCASSVTGLNTEAFFGQGTRLTVV.

The table lists this clonotype with many counts. The chain uses TRBV12-3 or TRBV12-4 and TRBJ2-4, with D tentatively TRBD1 (6 bases). CDR3 length equals 16 residues. The V end lost 5 bases, the J end lost 0 bases, and 14 bases lay between the germline ends. As DNA, the CDR3 is TGTGCCAGCAGTCCCTGGACAGACCTAGCCAAAAACATTCAGTACTTC. As protein: CASSPWTDLAKNIQYF.

This clonotype was counted between two and nine times. The rearrangement joins TRBV5-6 to TRBJ1-6; D is perhaps TRBD1 (5 bases). Germline CDR1 reads SGHDT; CDR2 reads YYEEEE. Trimming shortened V by 4 bases and J by 10 bases, and 9 bases separated the two germline ends. The CDR3 loop spans 12 amino acids. CDR3: CASSDSGSPLHF. The CDR3 DNA sequence: TGTGCCAGCAGCGACAGCGGCTCACCCCTCCACTTT.

This clonotype was detected many times. This chain connects TRBV5-1 to TRBJ2-7; D gene uncertain. This CDR3 spans 14 amino acids. From germline, CDR1 is SGHRS and CDR2 YFSETQ. V was cut by 2 bases and J by 6 bases, with 15 bases left in between. The CDR3 spells CASSFTTYTLEQYF. The CDR3 coding sequence is TGCGCCAGCAGCTTTACGACCTATACCCTCGAGCAGTACTTC.

This clonotype turned up a few times. This chain links TRBV20-1 with TRBJ1-2; D unclear. Trimming left V 7 bases short and J 5 bases short, with 14 bases between. Germline values: CDR1 DFQATT, CDR2 SNEGSKA (reference sequence). The CDR3 spans 12 residues. CDR3 in amino acids: CSVTDDFYGYTF. CDR3 DNA sequence: TGCAGTGTTACGGATGACTTTTATGGCTACACCTTC.

The chain employs TRBV5-1 and TRBJ2-7; 7 nucleotides match TRBD2. CDR1 SGHRS and CDR2 YFSETQ come from the germline V gene. CDR3 size: 14 residues. With V trimmed by 3 bases and J by 3 bases, 6 bases remained unmatched. The CDR3 sequence: CASSWGGSYYEQYF. The CDR3 DNA is TGCGCCAGCAGCTGGGGGGGGTCCTACTACGAGCAGTACTTC. Supplemented by reference TRBV5-1 and TRBJ2-7, the full variable domain reads KAGVTQTPRYLIKTRGQQVTLSCSPISGHRSVSWYQQTPGQGLQFLFEYFSETQRNKGNFPGRFSGRQFSNSRSEMNVSTLELGDSALYLCASSWGGSYYEQYFGPGTRLTVT.

This clonotype has at least ten counts. The chain carries TRBV7-2 and TRBJ2-7; 10 nucleotides align to TRBD1. Germline values: CDR1 SGHTA, CDR2 FQGNSA. V gave up 3 bases and J gave up 7 bases; unmatched junction bases: 12. There are 16 residues in the CDR3. The CDR3 reads CASSFAKGQGSGEQYF. DNA for the CDR3: TGTGCCAGCAGCTTCGCGAAGGGACAGGGGTCTGGAGAGCAGTACTTC.

This clonotype was found a few times. The V and J genes are TRBV30 and TRBJ1-1; a weak D match, TRBD1 (5 bases). CDR3 length: 13 amino acids. The V and J ends lost 2 bases and 3 bases respectively, with 10 bases between them. Germline V CDR1 and CDR2: GTSNPN, SVGIG (reference sequence). This CDR3 reads CAWSRGLDTEAFF. CDR3 DNA sequence: TGTGCCTGGAGTAGGGGATTGGACACTGAAGCTTTCTTT.

V usage is TRBV15 and J usage is TRBJ2-3, with 8 bases that match TRBD1. This CDR3 has 16 amino acids. Germline trimming cut 5 bases from V and 3 bases from J; bases unmatched to any gene: 10. CDR1 is LNHNV, CDR2 YYDKDF, per germline (reference sequence). The CDR3: CATSGRSGGETDTQYF. The CDR3 nucleotides are TGTGCCACCAGCGGCCGTTCAGGGGGCGAAACAGATACGCAGTATTTT.

The chain uses TRBV5-1 and TRBJ2-5; D possibly corresponds to TRBD1 (6 bases). V was shortened by 2 bases and J by 0 bases, with 17 bases between the two germline ends. The germline V gene has CDR1 SGHRS and CDR2 YFSETQ. This CDR3 is 17 amino acids long. The CDR3 spells CASSLNPQGSYQETQYF. DNA of the CDR3: TGCGCCAGCAGCTTAAACCCACAGGGTTCGTACCAAGAGACCCAGTACTTC.

This clonotype came up a few times. This chain links TRBV12-3 or TRBV12-4 with TRBJ2-5; the match to TRBD2 covers 10 bases. J was trimmed by 2 bases and V by 0 bases; bases with no gene match: 6. The CDR3 sequence is 17 residues long. CDR3 sequence reads: CASSLALSGGPQETQYF. The CDR3 bases are TGTGCCAGCAGTTTAGCGCTTAGCGGGGGGCCGCAAGAGACCCAGTACTTC.

This clonotype was picked up a small number of times. The chain uses TRBV6-2 or TRBV6-3 and TRBJ1-2; D uncertain. Germline CDR1 MNHEY, CDR2 SVGEGT. The CDR3 spans 13 residues. V was clipped by 5 bases and J by 5 bases, with 12 bases between them. The CDR3 sequence: CASSRVAGYGYTF. The CDR3 DNA reads TGTGCCAGCAGTAGGGTCGCCGGATATGGCTACACCTTC.

The rearrangement links TRBV15 to TRBJ1-2; D not certain. V was trimmed by 1 base and J by 4 bases, leaving 7 bases between them. CDR3 size: 13 residues. CDR1 LNHNV and CDR2 YYDKDF come from the germline V gene (reference sequence). CDR3 nucleotides: TGTGCCACCAGCAGAGCCAACAGCTATGGCTACACCTTC. Residues: CATSRANSYGYTF.